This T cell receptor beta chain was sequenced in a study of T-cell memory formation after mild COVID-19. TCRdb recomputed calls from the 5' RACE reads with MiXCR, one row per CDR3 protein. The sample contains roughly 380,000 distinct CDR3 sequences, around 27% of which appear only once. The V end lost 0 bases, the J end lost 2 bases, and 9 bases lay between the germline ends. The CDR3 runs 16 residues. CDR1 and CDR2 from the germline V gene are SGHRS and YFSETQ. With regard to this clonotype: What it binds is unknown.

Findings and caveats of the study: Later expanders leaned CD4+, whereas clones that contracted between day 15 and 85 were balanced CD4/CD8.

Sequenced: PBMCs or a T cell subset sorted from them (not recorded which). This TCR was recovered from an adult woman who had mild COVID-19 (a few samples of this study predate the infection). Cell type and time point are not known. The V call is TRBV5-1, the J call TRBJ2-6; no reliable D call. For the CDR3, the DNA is TGCGCCAGCAGCTTGGACAGCCTGGCTGGGGCCAACGTCCTGACTTTC. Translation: CASSLDSLAGANVLTF.